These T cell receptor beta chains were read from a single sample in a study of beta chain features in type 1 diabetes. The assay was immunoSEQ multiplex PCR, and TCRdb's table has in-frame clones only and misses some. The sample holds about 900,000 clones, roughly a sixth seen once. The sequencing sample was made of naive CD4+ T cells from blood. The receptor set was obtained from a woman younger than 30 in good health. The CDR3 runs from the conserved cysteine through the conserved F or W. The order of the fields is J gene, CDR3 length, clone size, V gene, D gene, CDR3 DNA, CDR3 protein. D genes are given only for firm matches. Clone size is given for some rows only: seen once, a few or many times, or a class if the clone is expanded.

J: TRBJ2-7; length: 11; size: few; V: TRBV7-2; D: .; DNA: TGTGCCAGCAGCGCTCACTACGAGCAGTACTTC; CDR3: CASSAHYEQYF
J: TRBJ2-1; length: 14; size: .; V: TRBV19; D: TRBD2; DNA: TGTGCCAGTAGTTCGGGACTAGATTTAAATGAGCAGTTCTTC; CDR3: CASSSGLDLNEQFF
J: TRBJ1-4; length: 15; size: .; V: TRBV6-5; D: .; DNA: TGTGCCAGCAGTCGGAAGTTCGCAACTAATGAAAAACTGTTTTTT; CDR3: CASSRKFATNEKLFF
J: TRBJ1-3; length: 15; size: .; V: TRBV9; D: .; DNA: TGTGCCAGCAGCGTTTCGACAGCCTCTGGAAACACCATATATTTT; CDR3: CASSVSTASGNTIYF
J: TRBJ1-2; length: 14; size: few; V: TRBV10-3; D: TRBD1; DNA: TGTGCCATCAGGTCAGGGGGCTCGAGCTATGGCTACACCTTC; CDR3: CAIRSGGSSYGYTF
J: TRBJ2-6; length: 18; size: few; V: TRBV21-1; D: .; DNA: TGTGCCAGCAGCAGCCGGCGCGGAACCCCTCTGAGGGCCAACGTCCTGACTTTC; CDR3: CASSSRRGTPLRANVLTF
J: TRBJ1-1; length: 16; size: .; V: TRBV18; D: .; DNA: TGTGCCAGCTCACTCCTTAATTTTCGGTCGAACACTGAAGCTTTCTTT; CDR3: CASSLLNFRSNTEAFF
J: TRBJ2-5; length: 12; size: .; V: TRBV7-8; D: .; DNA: TGTGCCAGCAGCCGGACAGCTCGGGGGCAGTACTTC; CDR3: CASSRTARGQYF
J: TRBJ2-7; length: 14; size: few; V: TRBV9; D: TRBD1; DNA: TGTGCCAGCAGCCCTCGGACAGGGACGGGCGAGCAGTACTTC; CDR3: CASSPRTGTGEQYF
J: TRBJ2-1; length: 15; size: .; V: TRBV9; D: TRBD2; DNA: TGTGCCAGCAGCGTGGCTAGCGGAACATACAATGAGCAGTTCTTC; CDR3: CASSVASGTYNEQFF
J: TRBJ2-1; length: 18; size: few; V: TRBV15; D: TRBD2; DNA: TGTGCCACCAGCAGAGACCCAGGACTAGCGGCCTCCTACAATGAGCAGTTCTTC; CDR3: CATSRDPGLAASYNEQFF
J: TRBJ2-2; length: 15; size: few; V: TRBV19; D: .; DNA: TGTGCCAGTACCCCTGGGTGGGATCGGGCCGGGGAGCTGTTTTTT; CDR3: CASTPGWDRAGELFF
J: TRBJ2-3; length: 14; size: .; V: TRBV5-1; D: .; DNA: TGCGCCAGCAGAACGACCGGGAACACAGATACGCAGTATTTT; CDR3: CASRTTGNTDTQYF
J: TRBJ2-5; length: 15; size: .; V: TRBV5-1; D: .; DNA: TGCGCCAGCAGCTCCCAACCGGACCAACAAGAGACCCAGTACTTC; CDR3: CASSSQPDQQETQYF